This T cell receptor beta chain was observed in a study of blood T cell repertoires in COVID-19. Germline V lookup: CDR1 SGHTA, CDR2 FQGTGA. The junction had 1 base not matched to a gene; V was cut back by 1 base and J by 1 base. CDR3 length equals 16 residues. The method was immunoSEQ multiplex PCR; TCRdb's version includes in-frame clones alone and lacks a portion of them. The repertoire holds some 120,000 clones, with approximately 85% as singletons. Followed over time, Seattle patients had been enrolled while infection was active. What was sequenced was peripheral blood. This TCR was recovered from a man aged 25 to 40 with COVID-19, enrolled during active disease. The chain employs TRBV7-3 and TRBJ2-3; 11 nucleotides agree with TRBD2. DNA for the CDR3: TGTGCCAGCAGCTTAAAACTAGCGGGAGGCACAGATACGCAGTATTTT. It yields the protein CASSLKLAGGTDTQYF.